Following are 20 T cell receptor beta chains from one sample sequenced in a study of blood T cell repertoires in COVID-19. The protocol was immunoSEQ multiplex PCR, while the TCRdb copy is restricted to in-frame clones and leaves out a portion. This sample has about 400,000 clones; roughly 87% occur once, and the top ten carry roughly 1.9%. The sequenced sample consisted of PBMCs or T cells enriched from blood (not recorded which). The receptors stem from a woman aged 18-35 years with acute COVID-19.

As to this clone: This specimen includes other DNA sequences encoding the same CDR3. The V and J genes are TRBV24-1 and TRBJ2-1, with a tentative D call TRBD2 (5 bases). CDR3 length: 13 amino acids. Germline CDR1 KGHDR, CDR2 SFDVKD. Trimming took 7 bases from V and 1 from J, leaving 7 bases between them. CDR3 loop: CATSGGSYNEQFF. The CDR3 DNA is TGTGCCACCAGCGGAGGTTCCTACAATGAGCAGTTCTTC.

The V gene is TRBV5-5, the J gene TRBJ1-6; D may be TRBD1 (6 bases). Trimming stripped 0 bases from V and 5 bases from J, with 9 bases between. CDR1 and CDR2 from the germline V gene are SGHKS and YYEKEE (reference sequence). The CDR3 spans 15 residues. CDR3 sequence (DNA): TGTGCCAGCAGCTTGGCGGACAGTCATAATTCACCCCTCCACTTT. It translates to CASSLADSHNSPLHF.

V and J are TRBV3-1 (or the pseudogene TRBV3-2) and TRBJ2-3, with 8 nucleotides matching TRBD2. V lost 0 bases, J lost 3 bases, and 5 bases stayed unmatched. Germline-derived CDR1 and CDR2 are LGHDT and YNNKEL (reference sequence). The CDR3 is 16 amino acids. Here the CDR3 DNA reads TGTGCCAGCAGCCAAGATTCCGGGGGGGGGACAGATACGCAGTATTTT. Translating it yields CASSQDSGGGTDTQYF.

This chain uses TRBV7-9 with TRBJ2-1; TRBD2 matches at 8 bases. Germline V gene data show CDR1 as SEHNR and CDR2 as FQNEAQ (reference sequence). The CDR3 has 17 amino acids. J gave up 0 bases and V 1 base, and 5 bases lay outside the gene matches. The chain's CDR3 is CASSLGWRGASYNEQFF. The CDR3 coding sequence is TGTGCCAGCAGCTTAGGGTGGCGGGGGGCCTCCTACAATGAGCAGTTCTTC.

The V and J genes are TRBV9 and TRBJ1-2; 8 bases map to TRBD1. The germline V gene encodes CDR1 SGDLS and CDR2 YYNGEE. The CDR3 consists of 15 residues. Germline trimming cut 4 bases from V and 9 bases from J; bases unmatched to any gene: 14. This CDR3 is CASSPDRGLMGSYTF. The CDR3 DNA reads as TGTGCCAGCAGCCCCGACAGGGGCCTCATGGGGAGCTACACCTTC.

The chain employs TRBV7-3 and TRBJ2-2; D call uncertain. The V gene lost 2 bases and the J gene lost 5 bases, with 15 bases spanning the gap. This CDR3 contains 16 residues. Germline CDR1 and CDR2: SGHTA and FQGTGA. The CDR3, as DNA: TGTGCCAGCAGCTTAGGTTCCGGGTTCGTAACCGGGGAGCTGTTTTTT. Amino acids: CASSLGSGFVTGELFF.

This clone has only one observation. V and J are TRBV4-3 and TRBJ2-7; TRBD1 matches at 7 bases. With V trimmed by 3 bases and J by 7 bases, 12 bases remained unmatched. Germline values: CDR1 LGHNA, CDR2 YSLEER. There are 15 residues in the CDR3. The CDR3 region is CASSHRQGQPWEQYF. Here the CDR3 DNA reads TGCGCCAGCAGCCATCGACAGGGACAGCCTTGGGAGCAGTACTTC.

V is TRBV13 and J is TRBJ2-7; D is ambiguous. The V and J ends lost 4 bases and 3 bases respectively, with 7 bases between them. Germline lookup yields CDR1 PRHDT and CDR2 FYEKMQ (reference sequence). The CDR3 loop spans 12 amino acids. The CDR3 protein is CASSYESYEQYF. DNA for the CDR3: TGTGCCAGCAGCTACGAGAGCTACGAGCAGTACTTC.

The V gene is TRBV11-2, the J gene TRBJ2-1; TRBD2 aligns across 9 bases. Trimming removed 6 bases from V and 9 bases from J; junction bases left unmatched: 6. Germline V gives CDR1 SGHAT, CDR2 FQNNGV. This CDR3 region has 13 residues. The CDR3, as DNA: TGTGCCAGCAGTAAGCTAGCGGGGAGTGAGCAGTTCTTC. Translation: CASSKLAGSEQFF.

V gene TRBV11-2 combines with J gene TRBJ2-7; TRBD2 matches 16 bases. The V and J ends lost 3 bases and 2 bases, in that order; junction bases with no gene match: 4. Germline V lookup: CDR1 SGHAT, CDR2 FQNNGV. The CDR3 extends over 17 amino acids. The CDR3 DNA follows: TGTGCCAGCAGCTTGGGACTAGCGGGAGGGTCTGCCTACGAGCAGTACTTC. Its translation is CASSLGLAGGSAYEQYF.

V is TRBV6-5 and J is TRBJ2-7, with 7 bases that match TRBD2. The CDR3 has 15 amino acids. Germline V gene sequence: CDR1 MNHEY, CDR2 SVGAGI. Losses at the gene ends were 6 bases for V and 2 bases for J; bases not matched to a gene: 10. CDR3 sequence reads: CASSKPRAGTYEQYF. The CDR3 DNA is TGTGCCAGCAGCAAACCCCGAGCGGGAACCTACGAGCAGTACTTC.

The chain employs TRBV12-3 or TRBV12-4 and TRBJ1-4, with D possibly being TRBD1 (5 bases). Trimming cost V 7 bases and J 6 bases, with 12 bases left between them. The CDR3 is 13 residues long. CDR3 sequence (DNA): TGTGCCAGCACCCGACAGAAGCATGAAAAACTGTTTTTT. Protein product: CASTRQKHEKLFF.

This chain connects TRBV11-2 to TRBJ2-3; 7 positions agree with TRBD2. The V segment lost 6 bases and the J segment 3 bases; nucleotides outside the gene matches: 0. The CDR3 consists of 12 residues. In germline, CDR1 is SGHAT, CDR2 FQNNGV. The CDR3 here is CASRGGTDTQYF. The CDR3, as DNA: TGTGCCAGCAGGGGGGGGACAGATACGCAGTATTTT.

This clone has just one count. The chain is built from TRBV5-5 and TRBJ1-1, with 11 bases identical to TRBD1. The CDR3 is 14 amino acids. Germline CDR1 and CDR2: SGHKS and YYEKEE (reference sequence). The V gene end was trimmed by 4 bases and the J gene end by 6 bases; junction bases not matched to a gene: 5. The CDR3 DNA reads as TGTGCCAGCAGCAAGGGACAGGGGGTGGCTGAAGCTTTCTTT. Protein: CASSKGQGVAEAFF. The variable domain in full, with the rest retrieved from reference TRBV5-5 and TRBJ1-1, is DAGVTQSPTHLIKTRGQQVTLRCSPISGHKSVSWYQQVLGQGPQFIFQYYEKEERGRGNFPDRFSARQFPNYSSELNVNALLLGDSALYLCASSKGQGVAEAFFGQGTRLTVV.

The chain combines TRBV15 with TRBJ1-5; D gene uncertain. Germline CDR1 and CDR2: LNHNV and YYDKDF (reference sequence). This CDR3 comprises 15 residues. V was cut by 7 bases and J by 7 bases, with 20 bases left in between. This CDR3 is CATTNSVEGNQPQHF. In nucleotides, the CDR3 is TGTGCCACCACCAATTCGGTCGAGGGTAACCAGCCCCAGCATTTT.

This chain joins TRBV30 and TRBJ1-3; D is uncertain. Germline-derived CDR1 and CDR2 are GTSNPN and SVGIG (reference sequence). This CDR3 comprises 11 residues. V lost 4 bases to trimming and J lost 4 bases, with 5 bases between them. The CDR3 bases are TGTGCCTGGACGGGAGGAAACACCATATATTTT. It translates to CAWTGGNTIYF.

The chain joins TRBV5-1 to TRBJ2-7; 12 positions match TRBD1. The junction had 11 bases not matched to a gene; V was cut back by 3 bases and J by 7 bases. The CDR3 is made up of 16 amino acids. Germline V CDR1 and CDR2: SGHRS, YFSETQ. CDR3 residues: CASSYLVGQGAGEQYF. In DNA, the CDR3 is TGCGCCAGCAGCTATCTGGTGGGACAGGGGGCGGGAGAGCAGTACTTC.

Only one count was recorded for this clone. The chain couples TRBV7-9 to TRBJ1-3; 8 nucleotides align to TRBD1. This CDR3 spans 15 amino acids. With V trimmed by 5 bases and J by 5 bases, 8 bases remained unmatched. CDR1 and CDR2 from the germline V gene are SEHNR and FQNEAQ (reference sequence). In DNA form, the CDR3 reads TGTGCCAGCAGCCCGGATGGACAGGGAAGAAACACCATATATTTT. Translating it yields CASSPDGQGRNTIYF.

This clone has just one count. This chain connects TRBV10-3 to TRBJ1-2, with D tentatively TRBD1 (5 bases). CDR1 and CDR2 (germline): ENHRY, SYGVKD. V was trimmed by 1 base and J by 4 bases, leaving 7 bases between them. The CDR3 is 13 amino acids. CDR3 sequence reads: CAISEYRLYGYTF. CDR3 DNA sequence: TGTGCCATCAGTGAGTACAGGCTCTATGGCTACACCTTC.

This chain joins TRBV11-2 and TRBJ2-2; D possibly corresponds to TRBD2 (5 bases). Germline loops: CDR1 SGHAT, CDR2 FQNNGV. V lost 5 bases and J lost 2, with 12 bases in between. This CDR3 contains 15 residues. The CDR3 DNA follows: TGTGCCAGCAGCCTGTCCACGGGAAACACCGGGGAGCTGTTTTTT. Residues: CASSLSTGNTGELFF.